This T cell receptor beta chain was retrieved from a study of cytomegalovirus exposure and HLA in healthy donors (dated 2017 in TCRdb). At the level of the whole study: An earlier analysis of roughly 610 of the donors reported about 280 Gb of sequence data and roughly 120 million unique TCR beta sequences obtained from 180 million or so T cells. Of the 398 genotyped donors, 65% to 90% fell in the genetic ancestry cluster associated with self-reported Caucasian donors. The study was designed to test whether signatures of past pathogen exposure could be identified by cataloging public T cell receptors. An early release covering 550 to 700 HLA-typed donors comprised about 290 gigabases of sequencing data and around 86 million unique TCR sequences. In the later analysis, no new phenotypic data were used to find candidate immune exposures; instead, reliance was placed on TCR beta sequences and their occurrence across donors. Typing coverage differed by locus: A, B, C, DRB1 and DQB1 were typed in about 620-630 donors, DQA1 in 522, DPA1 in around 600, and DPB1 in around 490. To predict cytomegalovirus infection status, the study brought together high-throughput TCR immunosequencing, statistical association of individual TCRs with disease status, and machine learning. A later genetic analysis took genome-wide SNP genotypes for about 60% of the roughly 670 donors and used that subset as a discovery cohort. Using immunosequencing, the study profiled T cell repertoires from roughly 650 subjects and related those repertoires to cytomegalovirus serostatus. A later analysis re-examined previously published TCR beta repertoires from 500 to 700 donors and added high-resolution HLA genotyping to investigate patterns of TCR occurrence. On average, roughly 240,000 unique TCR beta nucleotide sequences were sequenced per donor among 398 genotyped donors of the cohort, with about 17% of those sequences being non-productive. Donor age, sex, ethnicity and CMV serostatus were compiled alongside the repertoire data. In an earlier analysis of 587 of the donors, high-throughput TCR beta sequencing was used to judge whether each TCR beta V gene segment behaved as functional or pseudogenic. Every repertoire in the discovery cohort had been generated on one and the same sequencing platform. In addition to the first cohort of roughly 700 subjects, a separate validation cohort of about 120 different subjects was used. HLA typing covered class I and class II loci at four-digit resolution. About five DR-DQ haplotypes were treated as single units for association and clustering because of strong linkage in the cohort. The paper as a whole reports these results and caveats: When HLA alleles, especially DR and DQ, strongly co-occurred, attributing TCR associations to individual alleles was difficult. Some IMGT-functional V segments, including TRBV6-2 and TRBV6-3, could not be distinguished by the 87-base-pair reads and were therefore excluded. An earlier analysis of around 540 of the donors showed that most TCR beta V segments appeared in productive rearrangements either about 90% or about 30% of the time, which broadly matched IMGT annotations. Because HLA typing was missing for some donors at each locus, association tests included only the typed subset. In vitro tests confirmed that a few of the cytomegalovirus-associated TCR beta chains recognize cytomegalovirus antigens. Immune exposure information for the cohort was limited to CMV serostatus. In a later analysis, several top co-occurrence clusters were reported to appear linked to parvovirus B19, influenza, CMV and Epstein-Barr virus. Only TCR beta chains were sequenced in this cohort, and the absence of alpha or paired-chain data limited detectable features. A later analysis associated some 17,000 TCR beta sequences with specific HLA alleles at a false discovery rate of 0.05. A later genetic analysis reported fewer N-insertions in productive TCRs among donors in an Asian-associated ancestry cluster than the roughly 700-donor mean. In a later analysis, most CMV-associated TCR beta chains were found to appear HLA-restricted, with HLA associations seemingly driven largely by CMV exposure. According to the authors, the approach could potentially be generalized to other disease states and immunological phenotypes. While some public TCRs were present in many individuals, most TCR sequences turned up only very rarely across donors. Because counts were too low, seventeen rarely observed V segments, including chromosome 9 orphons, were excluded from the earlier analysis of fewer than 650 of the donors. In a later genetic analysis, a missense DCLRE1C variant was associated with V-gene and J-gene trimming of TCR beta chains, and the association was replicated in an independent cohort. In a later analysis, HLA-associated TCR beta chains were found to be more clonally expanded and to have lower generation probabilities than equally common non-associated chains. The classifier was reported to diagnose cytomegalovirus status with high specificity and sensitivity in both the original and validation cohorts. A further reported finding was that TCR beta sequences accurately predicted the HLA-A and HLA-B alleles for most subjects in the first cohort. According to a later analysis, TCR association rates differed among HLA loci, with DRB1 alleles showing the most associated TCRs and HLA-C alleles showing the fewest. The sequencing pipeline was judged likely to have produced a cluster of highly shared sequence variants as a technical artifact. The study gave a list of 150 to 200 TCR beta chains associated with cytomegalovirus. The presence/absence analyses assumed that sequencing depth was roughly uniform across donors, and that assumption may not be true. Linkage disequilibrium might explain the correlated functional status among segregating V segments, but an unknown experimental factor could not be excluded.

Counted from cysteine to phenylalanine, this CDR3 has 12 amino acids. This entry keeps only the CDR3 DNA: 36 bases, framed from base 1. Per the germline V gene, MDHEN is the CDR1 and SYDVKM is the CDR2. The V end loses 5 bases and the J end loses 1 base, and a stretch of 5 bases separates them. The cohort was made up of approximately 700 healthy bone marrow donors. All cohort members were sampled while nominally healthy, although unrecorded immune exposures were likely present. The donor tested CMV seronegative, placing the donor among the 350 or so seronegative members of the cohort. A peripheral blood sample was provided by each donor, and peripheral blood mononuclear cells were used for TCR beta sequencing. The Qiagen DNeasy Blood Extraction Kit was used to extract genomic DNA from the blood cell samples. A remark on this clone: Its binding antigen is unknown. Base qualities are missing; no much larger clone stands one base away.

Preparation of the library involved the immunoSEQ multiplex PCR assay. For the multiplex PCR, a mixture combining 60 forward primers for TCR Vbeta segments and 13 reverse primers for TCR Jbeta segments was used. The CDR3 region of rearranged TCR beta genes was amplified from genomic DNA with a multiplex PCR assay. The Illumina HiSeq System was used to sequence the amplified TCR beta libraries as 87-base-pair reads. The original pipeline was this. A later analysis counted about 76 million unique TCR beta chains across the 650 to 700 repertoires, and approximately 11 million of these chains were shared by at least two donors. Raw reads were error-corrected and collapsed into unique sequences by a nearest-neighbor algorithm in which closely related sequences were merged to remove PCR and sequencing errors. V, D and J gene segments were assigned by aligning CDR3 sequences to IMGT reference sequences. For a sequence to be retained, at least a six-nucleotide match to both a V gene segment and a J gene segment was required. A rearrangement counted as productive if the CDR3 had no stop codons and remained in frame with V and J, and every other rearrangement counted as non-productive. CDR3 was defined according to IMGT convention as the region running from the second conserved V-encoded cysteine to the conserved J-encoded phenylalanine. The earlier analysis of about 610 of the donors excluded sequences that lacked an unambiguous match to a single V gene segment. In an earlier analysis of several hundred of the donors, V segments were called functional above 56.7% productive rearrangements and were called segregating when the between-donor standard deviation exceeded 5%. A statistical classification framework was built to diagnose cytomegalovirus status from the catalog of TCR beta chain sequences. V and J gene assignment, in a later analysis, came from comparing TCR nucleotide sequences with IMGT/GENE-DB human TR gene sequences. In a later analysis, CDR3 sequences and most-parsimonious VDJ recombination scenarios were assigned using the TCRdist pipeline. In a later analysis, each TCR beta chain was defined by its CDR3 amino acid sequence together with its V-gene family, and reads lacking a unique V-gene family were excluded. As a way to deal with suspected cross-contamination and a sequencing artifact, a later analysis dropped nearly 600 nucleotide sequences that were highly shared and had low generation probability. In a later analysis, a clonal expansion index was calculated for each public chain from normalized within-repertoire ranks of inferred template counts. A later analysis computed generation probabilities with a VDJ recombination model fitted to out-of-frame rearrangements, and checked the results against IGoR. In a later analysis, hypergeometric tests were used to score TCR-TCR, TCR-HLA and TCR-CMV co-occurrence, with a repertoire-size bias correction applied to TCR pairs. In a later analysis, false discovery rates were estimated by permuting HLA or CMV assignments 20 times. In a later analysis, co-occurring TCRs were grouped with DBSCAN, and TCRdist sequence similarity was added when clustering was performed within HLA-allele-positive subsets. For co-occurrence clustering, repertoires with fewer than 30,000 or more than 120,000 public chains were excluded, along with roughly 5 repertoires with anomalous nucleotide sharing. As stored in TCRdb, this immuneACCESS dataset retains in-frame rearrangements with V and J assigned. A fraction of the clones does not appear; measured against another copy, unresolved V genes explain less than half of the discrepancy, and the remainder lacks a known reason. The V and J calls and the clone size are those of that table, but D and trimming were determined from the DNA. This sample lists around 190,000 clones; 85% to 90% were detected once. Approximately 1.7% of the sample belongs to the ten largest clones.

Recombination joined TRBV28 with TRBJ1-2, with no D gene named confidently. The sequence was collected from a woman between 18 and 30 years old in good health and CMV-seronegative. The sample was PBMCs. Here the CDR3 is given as CASSLVNYGYTF. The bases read TGTGCCAGCAGTCTAGTTAACTATGGCTACACCTTC.